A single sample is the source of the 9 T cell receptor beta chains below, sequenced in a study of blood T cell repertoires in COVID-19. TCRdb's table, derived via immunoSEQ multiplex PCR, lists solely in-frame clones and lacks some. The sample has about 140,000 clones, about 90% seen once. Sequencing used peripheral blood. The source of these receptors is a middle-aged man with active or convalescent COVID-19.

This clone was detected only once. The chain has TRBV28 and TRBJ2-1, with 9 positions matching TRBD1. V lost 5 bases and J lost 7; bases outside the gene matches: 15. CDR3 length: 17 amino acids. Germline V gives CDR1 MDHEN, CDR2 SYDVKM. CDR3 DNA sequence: TGTGCCAGCAGTCCCCCAGTCTTGGGACAGGGATCGAATGAGCAGTTCTTC. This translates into CASSPPVLGQGSNEQFF.

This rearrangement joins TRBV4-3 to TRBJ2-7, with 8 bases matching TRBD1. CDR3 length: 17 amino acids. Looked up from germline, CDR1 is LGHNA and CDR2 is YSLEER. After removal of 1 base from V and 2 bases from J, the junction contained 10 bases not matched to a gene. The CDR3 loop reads CASSQGTGLPSTYEQYF. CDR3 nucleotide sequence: TGCGCCAGCAGCCAAGGGACAGGGCTTCCTTCTACCTACGAGCAGTACTTC.

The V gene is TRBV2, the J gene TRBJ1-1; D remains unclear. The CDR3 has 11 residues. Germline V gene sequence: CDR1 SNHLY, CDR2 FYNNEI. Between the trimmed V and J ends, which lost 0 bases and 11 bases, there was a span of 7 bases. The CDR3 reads CASSEASSAFF. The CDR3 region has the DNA TGTGCCAGCAGTGAAGCGTCTTCGGCTTTCTTT.

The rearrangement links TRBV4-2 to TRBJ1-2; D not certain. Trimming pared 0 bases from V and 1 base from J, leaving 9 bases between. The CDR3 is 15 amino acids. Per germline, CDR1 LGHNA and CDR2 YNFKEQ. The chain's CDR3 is CASSQDSGVNYGYTF. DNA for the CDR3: TGTGCCAGCAGCCAAGATTCGGGTGTTAACTATGGCTACACCTTC.

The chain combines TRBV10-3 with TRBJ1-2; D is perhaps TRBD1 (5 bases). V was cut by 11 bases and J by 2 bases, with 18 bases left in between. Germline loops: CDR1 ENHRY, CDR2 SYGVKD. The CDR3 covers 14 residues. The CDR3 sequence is CAGKAAGLNYGYTF. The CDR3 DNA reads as TGTGCCGGGAAGGCGGCAGGGCTGAACTATGGCTACACCTTC.

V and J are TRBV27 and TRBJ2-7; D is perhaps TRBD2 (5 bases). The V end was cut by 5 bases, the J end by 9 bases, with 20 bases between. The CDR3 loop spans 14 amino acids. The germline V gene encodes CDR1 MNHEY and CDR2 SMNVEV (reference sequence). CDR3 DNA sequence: TGTGCCAGCAGTCCCGGGATCATAGGTGAGGTGCAGTACTTC. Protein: CASSPGIIGEVQYF.

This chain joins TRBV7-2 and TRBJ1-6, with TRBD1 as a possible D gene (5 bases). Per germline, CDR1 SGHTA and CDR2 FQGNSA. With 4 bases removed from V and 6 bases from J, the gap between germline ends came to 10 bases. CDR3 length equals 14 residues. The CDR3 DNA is TGTGCCAGCAGCTCGGGACTAATTAATTCACCCCTCCACTTT. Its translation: CASSSGLINSPLHF.

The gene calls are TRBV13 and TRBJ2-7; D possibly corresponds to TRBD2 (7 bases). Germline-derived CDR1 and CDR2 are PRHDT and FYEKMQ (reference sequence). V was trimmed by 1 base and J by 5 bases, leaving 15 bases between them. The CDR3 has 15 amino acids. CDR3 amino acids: CASSLVGGGRDEQYF. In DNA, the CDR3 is TGTGCCAGCAGCTTAGTGGGAGGGGGGCGCGACGAGCAGTACTTC.

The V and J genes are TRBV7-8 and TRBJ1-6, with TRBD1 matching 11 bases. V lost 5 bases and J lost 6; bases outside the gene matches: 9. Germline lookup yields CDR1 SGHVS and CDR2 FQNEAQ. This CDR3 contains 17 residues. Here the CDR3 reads CASSPRTGGSANSPLHF. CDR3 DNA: TGTGCCAGCAGCCCAAGGACAGGGGGCTCCGCTAATTCACCCCTCCACTTT.